This T cell receptor (beta chain) comes out of a study of regulatory dendritic cells for organ transplantation (dated by TCRdb to between 2016 and 2019). The study in broad terms: To make regulatory dendritic cells, monocytes were cultured with vitamin D3 on days 0 and 4, plus IL-10 on day 4. Sorted naive and memory CD4+ and CD8+ T cells had their TCRbeta repertoires sequenced both before and after allostimulation with either regulatory or mature dendritic cells. On day 6, LPS was added to the DC cultures to test how the DCs responded to a strong maturation-inducing agent.

On the study overall, not on this receptor specifically: Highly diverse repertoires were observed in naive CD4+ and CD8+ T cells, whereas lower diversity was observed in memory cells, and the most oligoclonal repertoires were found in memory CD8+ cells. Of the resting subsets, memory CD8+ T cells had the largest number of alloreactive TCR clonotypes. Only a couple of subjects were sequenced, and the authors noted considerable between-individual heterogeneity in the alloreactive memory CD8+ T cell pool. Expansion of memory CD8+ clones was induced by allostimulation in both subjects, but more limited expansion appeared to be induced by regulatory dendritic cells than by mature dendritic cells.

Multiplexed two-step PCR with Vbeta-specific forward primers and Jbeta-specific reverse primers was used to amplify TCRbeta CDR3 regions. TCRbeta libraries were sequenced on an Illumina instrument through the immunoSEQ service. Per the original workflow: IMGT annotation was used to assign V, D and J genes, and synthetic CDR3 analogues were used to correct the counts for multiplex PCR bias. In the immunoSEQ Analyzer, repertoire clonality was calculated as one minus the normalized Shannon entropy. Clonal expansion was defined by Fisher's exact test with Benjamini-Hochberg false discovery rate control, using two-tailed P<0.01. Sourced from immuneACCESS, this table was stored by TCRdb with only in-frame sequences that have V and J called. A share of the clones is absent; for the studies checked, an unresolved V gene accounts for under half, and the remainder has no known explanation. V, J and clone size derive from that table, while D and trimming were established from the DNA sequence. Within this sample are some 11,000 clones, with about four fifths of them counted one time only. Roughly 0.98% of the sample belongs to the ten largest clones.

Sorted T cell subsets were CFSE-labeled and co-cultured for roughly 5 days with allogeneic regulatory or mature dendritic cells at a 1:10 DC:T ratio. FACS was used to sort CD4+ or CD8+ cells into naive T cells (CD45RA+) and memory T cells (CD45RO+). T cells for TCR sequencing came from a couple of healthy control subjects. The Qiagen DNeasy Blood & Tissue Kit was used to extract genomic DNA. At the junction V is shortened by 5 bases and J by 4 bases; bases outside the gene matches: 11. For CDR1 and CDR2, the germline V gene lists SGHTA and FQGNSA. The CDR3 measures 17 amino acids from cysteine to phenylalanine. Just the 51-base CDR3 DNA is kept, in frame starting at base 1. On this clone itself: What this receptor recognizes is not known. No base quality values were provided; no much bigger clone lies one nucleotide off.

Sequenced input: naive CD8+ T cells from blood cultured with regulatory dendritic cells. The meaning of the sample's cell subset or site label: CD45RA+ naive T cells. The receptor comes from a human donor in good health. In this chain, TRBV7-2 is recombined with TRBJ1-2; a stretch of 12 junction bases matches TRBD1. The CDR3 has the sequence CASSHDSGTGGGYGYTF. The nucleotide sequence is TGTGCCAGCAGCCATGACTCCGGGACAGGGGGCGGCTATGGCTACACCTTC.